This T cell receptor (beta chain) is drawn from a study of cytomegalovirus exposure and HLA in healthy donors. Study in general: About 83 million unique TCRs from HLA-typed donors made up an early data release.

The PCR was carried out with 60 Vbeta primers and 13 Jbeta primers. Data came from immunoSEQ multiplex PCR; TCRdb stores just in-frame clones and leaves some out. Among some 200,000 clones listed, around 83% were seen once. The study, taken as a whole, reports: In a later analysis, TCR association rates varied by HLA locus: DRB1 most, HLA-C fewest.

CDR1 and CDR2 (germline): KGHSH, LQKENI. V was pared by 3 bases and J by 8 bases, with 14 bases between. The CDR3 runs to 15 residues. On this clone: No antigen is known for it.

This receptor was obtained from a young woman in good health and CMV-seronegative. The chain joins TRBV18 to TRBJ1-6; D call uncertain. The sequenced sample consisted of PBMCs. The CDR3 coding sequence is TGTGCCAGCTCACCTACCCCCGCTGGAGATTCACCCCTCCACTTT. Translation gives CASSPTPAGDSPLHF.